Following are 13 T cell receptor beta chains from one sample sequenced in a study of blood T cells in healthy people across ages. It was with a sample-barcoded 5' primer and a J-beta primer mix that a second PCR of about 6 to 12 cycles was run. TCRdb fed the 5' RACE reads into MiXCR, producing one record per CDR3 protein. The data hold approximately 800,000 distinct CDR3 sequences, with 55% to 70% observed a single time. Sequenced sample: blood. These receptor sequences come from a man aged 25-45 years in good health.

This clonotype was counted only a few times. The chain employs TRBV9 and TRBJ2-1; TRBD1 matches at 7 bases. The trim removed 5 bases at V and 4 bases at J, leaving 9 bases unmatched. The CDR3 consists of 15 residues. Germline CDR1 reads SGDLS; CDR2 reads YYNGEE. The CDR3 region is CASSDRDSGYNEQFF. CDR3 nucleotides: TGTGCCAGCAGTGACCGGGACAGCGGATACAATGAGCAGTTCTTC.

This clonotype was observed a handful of times. The chain links TRBV6-5 to TRBJ2-5; a possible D gene is TRBD2 (6 bases). The ends were cut back, 3 bases at V and 0 bases at J, with 11 bases in the middle. CDR1 MNHEY and CDR2 SVGAGI come from the germline V gene. The CDR3 contains 15 residues. CDR3 nucleotides: TGTGCCAGCAGTTATTACGGCGGGGACCAAGAGACCCAGTACTTC. Translation gives CASSYYGGDQETQYF.

The CDR3 sequence: CASSLVKGVYEQYF. CDR3 nucleotide sequence: TGTGCCAGCAGTTTAGTAAAGGGGGTCTACGAGCAGTACTTC. The V and J genes are TRBV12-3 or TRBV12-4 and TRBJ2-7, with D tentatively TRBD1 (6 bases). V dropped 1 base and J dropped 3 bases, with 10 bases sitting between them. CDR3 length equals 14 residues.

The chain couples TRBV29-1 to TRBJ2-3, with D maybe TRBD1 (5 bases). The CDR3 has 16 amino acids. V lost 0 bases to trimming and J lost 0 bases, with 13 bases between them. Germline loops: CDR1 SQVTM, CDR2 ANQGSEA. CDR3 loop: CSVEDATERSTDTQYF. The CDR3 coding sequence is TGCAGCGTTGAAGACGCGACAGAAAGAAGCACAGATACGCAGTATTTT.

The chain's CDR3 is CAISPETEQYF. The CDR3 DNA is TGTGCCATCTCCCCCGAAACTGAGCAGTACTTC. The chain is built from TRBV10-3 and TRBJ2-5; D is unresolved. The V and J ends lost 8 bases and 11 bases respectively, with 15 bases between them. Germline V gene data show CDR1 as ENHRY and CDR2 as SYGVKD. The CDR3 covers 11 residues.

In its sample, this clonotype was seen a few times. V usage is TRBV20-1 and J usage is TRBJ2-1; TRBD2 matches at 10 bases. This CDR3 has 18 amino acids. CDR1 is DFQATT, CDR2 SNEGSKA, per germline (reference sequence). V was clipped by 1 base and J by 0 bases; unmatched bases: 9. The CDR3 here is CSARAYKTSGYSYNEQFF. CDR3 nucleotide sequence: TGCAGTGCTAGAGCCTACAAGACTAGCGGGTACTCCTACAATGAGCAGTTCTTC.

The J gene is TRBJ2-1, the V gene TRBV30; D remains unclear. The germline gives CDR1 GTSNPN, CDR2 SVGIG (reference sequence). The V end was cut by 8 bases, the J end by 2 bases, with 7 bases between. The CDR3 consists of 11 residues. The CDR3 DNA is TGTGCCGGTAGAGCCTACAATGAGCAGTTCTTC. It codes for CAGRAYNEQFF.

This clonotype came up many times. The rearrangement joins TRBV28 to TRBJ2-5; the D is unclear. Germline assignment: CDR1 MDHEN and CDR2 SYDVKM. The ends were cut back, 2 bases at V and 1 base at J, with 8 bases in the middle. The CDR3 is made up of 14 amino acids. This CDR3 reads CASSLGRSQETQYF. For the CDR3, the DNA is TGTGCCAGCAGTTTAGGACGGAGCCAAGAGACCCAGTACTTC.

The chain links TRBV10-3 to TRBJ2-5, with 7 bases lining up with TRBD1. The CDR3 contains 13 residues. Trimming cost V 10 bases and J 1 base; bases outside gene matches: 6. The germline CDR1 and CDR2 sequences are ENHRY and SYGVKD. The CDR3 spells CATNDRAQETQYF. CDR3 nucleotides: TGTGCCACCAACGACAGGGCCCAAGAGACCCAGTACTTC.

This clonotype has only a few counts. The chain recombines TRBV7-2 with TRBJ2-1; the match to TRBD2 covers 9 bases. Germline trimming cut 3 bases from V and 9 bases from J; bases unmatched to any gene: 6. Germline CDR1 is SGHTA and CDR2 is FQGNSA. The CDR3 is 14 residues long. The CDR3 DNA sequence: TGTGCCAGCAGCTTGGGACTAGCCCCGCCTGAGCAGTTCTTC. Its protein is CASSLGLAPPEQFF.

This chain joins TRBV6-2 or TRBV6-3 and TRBJ1-1, with D perhaps matching TRBD1 (5 bases). Trimming took off 8 bases at V and 1 base at J, with 11 bases between the two ends. Germline loops: CDR1 MNHEY, CDR2 SVGEGT. The CDR3 covers 13 residues. CDR3 loop: CASAARENTEAFF. The CDR3 DNA is TGTGCCAGCGCCGCCAGGGAGAACACTGAAGCTTTCTTT.

The sample holds a few counts of this clonotype. The chain combines TRBV20-1 with TRBJ1-4, with 7 bases that match TRBD1. The V and J ends lost 3 bases and 4 bases, in that order; junction bases with no gene match: 5. This CDR3 contains 14 residues. Germline V gives CDR1 DFQATT, CDR2 SNEGSKA (reference sequence). The CDR3 spells CSASRGQNNEKLFF. The CDR3 DNA reads as TGCAGTGCTAGTCGGGGACAGAATAATGAAAAACTGTTTTTT.

The chain joins TRBV7-2 to TRBJ2-1; perhaps TRBD2 as D (7 bases). The germline gives CDR1 SGHTA, CDR2 FQGNSA. V was shortened by 5 bases and J by 6 bases, with 17 bases between the two germline ends. The CDR3 length is 15 residues. The CDR3 DNA reads as TGTGCCAGCAGCCGCGTCGGGGGGCCGGCCAATGAGCAGTTCTTC. This encodes CASSRVGGPANEQFF.